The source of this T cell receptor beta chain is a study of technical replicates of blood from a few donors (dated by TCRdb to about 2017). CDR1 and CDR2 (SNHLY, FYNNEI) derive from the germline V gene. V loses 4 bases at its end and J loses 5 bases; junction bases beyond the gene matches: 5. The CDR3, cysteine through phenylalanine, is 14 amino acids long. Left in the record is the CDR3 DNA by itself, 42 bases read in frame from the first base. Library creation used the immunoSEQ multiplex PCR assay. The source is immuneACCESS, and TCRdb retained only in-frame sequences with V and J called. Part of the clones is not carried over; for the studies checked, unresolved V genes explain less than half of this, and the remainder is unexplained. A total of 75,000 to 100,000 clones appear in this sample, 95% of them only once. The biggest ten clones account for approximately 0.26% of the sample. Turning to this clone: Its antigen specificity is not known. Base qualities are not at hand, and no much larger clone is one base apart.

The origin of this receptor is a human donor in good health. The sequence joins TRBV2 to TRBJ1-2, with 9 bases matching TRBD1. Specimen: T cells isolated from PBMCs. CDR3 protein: CASSAIGTGYGYTF. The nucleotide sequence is TGTGCCAGCAGTGCCATCGGGACAGGGTATGGCTACACCTTC.